This T cell receptor beta chain was sequenced for a study of glioma-infiltrating T cells. A note on this clonotype: Antigen unknown.

The iRepertoire nested amplicon-rescue multiplex PCR amplified TCR alpha and beta CDR3s from RNA. Input was 100-400 ng of tissue mRNA or PBMC total RNA. TCRdb passed the multiplex PCR reads through MiXCR, listing each CDR3 protein once. This sample has about 180,000 distinct CDR3 sequences, with around 42% found just once. Overall study findings and caveats: Non-neoplastic patients had below-expected tissue-blood divergence, while all gliomas exceeded expectation. Very few CDR3 sequences were shared between tissue and blood.

This clonotype originated in a human donor with low-grade glioma or glioblastoma, undergoing nonglioma brain surgery, or in good health (not recorded which). Specimen: glioma tissue, nonneoplastic brain tissue, or PBMCs (not recorded which).

Written as DNA, the CDR3 is TGTGCCAGCAGTCTACCCGGGACTAGCGGCTACAATGAGCAGTTCTTC. Its translation is CASSLPGTSGYNEQFF. The chain carries TRBV27 and TRBJ2-1; 11 bases agree with TRBD2. The length of the CDR3 is 16 residues. V was pared by 5 bases and J by 3 bases, with 6 bases of the junction left unmatched. Germline V gene data show CDR1 as MNHEY and CDR2 as SMNVEV (reference sequence).